The source of this T cell receptor (beta chain) is a study of pediatric ulcerative colitis. Sequencing was performed with immunoSEQ multiplex PCR; in TCRdb, only in-frame clones are kept and a portion is missing. The profile shows about 35,000 clones, 80% to 85% of them singletons. Germline-derived CDR1 and CDR2 are MNHNY and SVGAGI (reference sequence). The CDR3 contains 15 residues. With V trimmed by 0 bases and J by 5 bases, 4 bases remained unmatched. Rectal tissue came from one to two pinch biopsies taken at colonoscopy. The receptor was derived from a boy aged 10-17 years with mild ulcerative colitis. Specimen: gut tissue. The V call is TRBV6-6, the J call TRBJ1-5; the match to TRBD1 covers 7 bases. DNA for the CDR3: TGTGCCAGCAGTTACTCAGGACAGGAGCATCAGCCCCAGCATTTT. Translation gives CASSYSGQEHQPQHF.